These 2 T cell receptor beta chains were all obtained from the same sample, sequenced in a study of OX40 agonist ivuxolimab in advanced cancers. The table came from immunoSEQ multiplex PCR; TCRdb's copy has only in-frame clones and leaves some out. The sample yields 75,000 to 100,000 clones, about 84% seen once. The material was CD4+ or CD8+ T cells sorted from blood, obtained in a trial of the OX40 agonist ivuxolimab. The receptors come from an adult with an advanced solid tumor such as melanoma, head and neck, liver or kidney cancer.

Only a few counts were recorded for this clone. The chain recombines TRBV2 with TRBJ1-2, with D hard to call. V was clipped by 4 bases and J by 6 bases, with 6 bases between them. The length of the CDR3 is 11 residues. From germline, CDR1 is SNHLY and CDR2 FYNNEI. CDR3 sequence: CASSGTDGYTF. Written as DNA, the CDR3 is TGTGCCAGCAGTGGTACGGATGGCTACACCTTC. Drawing the rest from reference TRBV2 and TRBJ1-2, the complete variable domain is EPEVTQTPSHQVTQMGQEVILRCVPISNHLYFYWYRQILGQKVEFLVSFYNNEISEKSEIFDDQFSVERPDGSNFTLKIRSTKLEDSAMYFCASSGTDGYTFGSGTRLTVV.

The chain has TRBV4-3 and TRBJ2-4; D gene unclear. With 0 bases removed from V and 0 bases from J, the gap between germline ends came to 3 bases. CDR3 length: 14 residues. Looked up from germline, CDR1 is LGHNA and CDR2 is YSLEER. The CDR3 sequence: CASSQEVAKNIQYF. In DNA form, the CDR3 reads TGCGCCAGCAGCCAAGAGGTAGCCAAAAACATTCAGTACTTC.